The 15 T cell receptor beta chains presented below share a single source sample, sequenced in a study of T cell responses to AZD1222 COVID-19 vaccine. Assay used: immunoSEQ multiplex PCR; TCRdb lists only in-frame clones, some missing. The sample shows about 70,000 clones, roughly four fifths of them seen only once. Sequenced here: peripheral blood, sampled 28 days after the second AZD1222 dose. The source is an adult who received the AZD1222 COVID-19 vaccine.

This chain joins TRBV3-1 (or the pseudogene TRBV3-2) and TRBJ1-3; D not certain. Germline CDR1 is LGHDT and CDR2 is YNNKEL (reference sequence). The CDR3 runs 15 residues. Trimming left V 0 bases short and J 0 bases short, with 6 bases between. The CDR3 reads CASSQESVSGNTIYF. The DNA of the CDR3 is TGTGCCAGCAGCCAAGAAAGCGTCTCTGGAAACACCATATATTTT.

The chain couples TRBV7-2 to TRBJ2-7, with D possibly being TRBD1 (6 bases). The CDR3 runs 13 residues. Deletions cut 4 bases from V and 4 bases from J, with 11 bases between. Germline CDR1 and CDR2: SGHTA and FQGNSA. CDR3 nucleotides: TGTGCCAGCAGCTATTTCAGGGGTTACGAGCAGTACTTC. Protein: CASSYFRGYEQYF.

The chain carries TRBV9 and TRBJ1-1; D is undetermined. CDR3 length: 12 amino acids. Germline V gives CDR1 SGDLS, CDR2 YYNGEE. V was cut by 0 bases and J by 8 bases, with 8 bases left in between. CDR3 protein: CASSVVYGEAFF. Written as DNA, the CDR3 is TGTGCCAGCAGCGTAGTATACGGAGAAGCTTTCTTT.

The chain links TRBV7-2 to TRBJ1-1; D remains unclear. Trimming stripped 5 bases from V and 1 base from J, with 11 bases between. Germline lookup yields CDR1 SGHTA and CDR2 FQGNSA. This CDR3 comprises 14 residues. The CDR3 coding sequence is TGTGCCAGCAGCCCCCTTTCGCAGAACACTGAAGCTTTCTTT. Its translation is CASSPLSQNTEAFF. The full variable domain, with the rest looked up from reference TRBV7-2 and TRBJ1-1, is GAGVSQSPSNKVTEKGKDVELRCDPISGHTALYWYRQSLGQGLEFLIYFQGNSAPDKSGLPSDRFSAERTGGSVSTLTIQRTQQEDSAVYLCASSPLSQNTEAFFGQGTRLTVV.

The rearrangement joins TRBV27 to TRBJ2-7, with D tentatively TRBD1 or TRBD2 (5 bases each). The CDR3 contains 15 residues. The V and J ends lost 2 bases and 0 bases respectively, with 11 bases between them. Germline assignment: CDR1 MNHEY and CDR2 SMNVEV (reference sequence). CDR3 region: CASSLRRGPSYEQYF. The DNA of the CDR3 is TGTGCCAGCAGTTTACGCCGGGGCCCCTCCTACGAGCAGTACTTC.

J is TRBJ2-5 and V is TRBV14; no firm D call. Germline V gene data show CDR1 as SGHDN and CDR2 as FVKESK. The CDR3 contains 14 residues. V shed 8 bases and J shed 5 bases, with 18 bases lying between them. The chain's CDR3 is CASSPTATGETQYF. The CDR3 region has the DNA TGTGCCAGCTCTCCCACCGCCACTGGGGAGACCCAGTACTTC.

A single count supports this clone. This chain joins TRBV25-1 and TRBJ2-1; 7 bases are a match to TRBD1. The CDR3 loop spans 11 amino acids. The V segment lost 8 bases and the J segment 10 bases; nucleotides outside the gene matches: 5. Germline-derived CDR1 and CDR2 are MGHDK and SYGVNS. Here the CDR3 DNA reads TGTGCCAGCCGAGGGACAGAAGAGCAGTTCTTC. Translated, it gives CASRGTEEQFF.

The chain links TRBV18 to TRBJ2-3; no clear D gene. There are 14 residues in the CDR3. The V and J ends lost 4 bases and 0 bases respectively, with 8 bases between them. Germline CDR1 KGHSH, CDR2 LQKENI. The CDR3 sequence is CASSLATSTDTQYF. The DNA for the CDR3 is TGTGCCAGCTCACTAGCAACTAGCACAGATACGCAGTATTTT.

The rearrangement uses TRBV21-1 and TRBJ1-5; the table assigns TRBD1, which was not confirmed against the DNA. TRBV21-1 is deemed a pseudogene. This CDR3 has 15 residues. The CDR3 sequence: CASSGRTAVYQPQHF. CDR3 DNA sequence: TGTGCCAGCAGCGGTCGGACAGCCGTCTATCAGCCCCAGCATTTT.

This rearrangement joins TRBV18 to TRBJ1-4, with D possibly TRBD1 on 5 matching bases. The CDR3 spans 16 residues. Germline lookup yields CDR1 KGHSH and CDR2 LQKENI. V was clipped by 4 bases and J by 0 bases, with 12 bases between them. The CDR3 region has the DNA TGTGCCAGCTCACTCCGCCAGGGTGCAACTAATGAAAAACTGTTTTTT. This encodes CASSLRQGATNEKLFF.

The chain links TRBV30 to TRBJ1-3; D gene ambiguous. Per the germline V gene, CDR1 is GTSNPN and CDR2 is SVGIG (reference sequence). This CDR3 contains 14 residues. V was clipped by 1 base and J by 9 bases, with 16 bases between them. CDR3 residues: CAWSAFGPRGTIYF. CDR3 coding DNA: TGTGCCTGGAGTGCCTTCGGACCCCGGGGCACCATATATTTT.

This clone was picked up one time. The V and J genes are TRBV2 and TRBJ2-1; D unresolved. V lost 4 bases, J lost 0 bases, and 16 bases lay in between. Germline V CDR1 and CDR2: SNHLY, FYNNEI. The CDR3 is 17 residues long. CDR3 residues: CASSVSWSDPSYNEQFF. Written as DNA, the CDR3 is TGTGCCAGCAGTGTATCGTGGAGCGACCCCTCCTACAATGAGCAGTTCTTC.

The chain links TRBV18 to TRBJ1-6; a weak D match, TRBD1 (5 bases). Per germline, CDR1 KGHSH and CDR2 LQKENI. The CDR3 covers 19 residues. V dropped 5 bases and J dropped 0 bases, with 20 bases sitting between them. CDR3 sequence reads: CASSSTGTPGDSYNSPLHF. CDR3 bases: TGTGCCAGCTCATCCACCGGGACCCCTGGGGACTCCTATAATTCACCCCTCCACTTT.

The chain combines TRBV28 with TRBJ2-7, with 12 bases that match TRBD2. The CDR3 is 15 amino acids. CDR1 and CDR2 from the germline V gene are MDHEN and SYDVKM. Losses at the gene ends were 6 bases for V and 2 bases for J; bases not matched to a gene: 5. In DNA form, the CDR3 reads TGTGCCAGCAGGCGGCTAGCGGGGGGGACCTACGAGCAGTACTTC. Amino acid sequence: CASRRLAGGTYEQYF.

As concerns this clone: A read error may produce the germline difference seen at one junction end. The chain carries TRBV6-1 and TRBJ1-2, with 8 bases aligning to TRBD1. The CDR3 covers 14 residues. In germline, CDR1 is MNHNS, CDR2 SASEGT. CDR3 sequence (DNA): TGTGCCAGCAGTGAAATAGACAGGGGCTATGGTTACACCTTC. Translating gives CASSEIDRGYGYTF.